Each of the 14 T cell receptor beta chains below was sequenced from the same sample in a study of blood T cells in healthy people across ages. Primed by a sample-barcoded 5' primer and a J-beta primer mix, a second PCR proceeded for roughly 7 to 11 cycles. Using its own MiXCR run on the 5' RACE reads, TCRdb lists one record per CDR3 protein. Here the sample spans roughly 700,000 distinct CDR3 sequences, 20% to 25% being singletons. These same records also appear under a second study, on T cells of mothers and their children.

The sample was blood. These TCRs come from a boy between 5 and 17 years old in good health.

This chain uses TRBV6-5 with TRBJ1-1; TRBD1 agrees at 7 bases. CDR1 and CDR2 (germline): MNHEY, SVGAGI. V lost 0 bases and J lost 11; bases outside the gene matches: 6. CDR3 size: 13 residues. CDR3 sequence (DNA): TGTGCCAGCAGTTACTCGGACAGGATCGCCGCTTTCTTT. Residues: CASSYSDRIAAFF.

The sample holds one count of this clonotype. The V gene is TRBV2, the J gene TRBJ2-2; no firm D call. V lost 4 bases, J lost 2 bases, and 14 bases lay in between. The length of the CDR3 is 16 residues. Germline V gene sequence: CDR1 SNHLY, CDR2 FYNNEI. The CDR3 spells CASSVPLLENTGELFF. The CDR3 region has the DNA TGTGCCAGCAGTGTCCCCTTGTTGGAAAACACCGGGGAGCTGTTTTTT.

CDR3 DNA: TGCAGCGTTGTGGGCAGGGTGACCTACGAGCAGTACTTC. Amino acid sequence: CSVVGRVTYEQYF. V usage is TRBV29-1 and J usage is TRBJ2-7; D is possibly TRBD1 (5 bases). V lost 4 bases, J lost 2 bases, and 12 bases lay in between. CDR3 size: 13 residues. The germline gives CDR1 SQVTM, CDR2 ANQGSEA.

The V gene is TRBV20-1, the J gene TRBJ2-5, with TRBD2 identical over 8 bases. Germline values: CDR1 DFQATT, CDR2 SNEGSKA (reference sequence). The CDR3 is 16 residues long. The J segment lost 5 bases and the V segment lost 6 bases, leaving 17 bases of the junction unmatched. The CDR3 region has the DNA TGCAGTGCCATCCCGCGGGGACTAGGGGTTTGGGAGACCCAGTACTTC. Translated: CSAIPRGLGVWETQYF.

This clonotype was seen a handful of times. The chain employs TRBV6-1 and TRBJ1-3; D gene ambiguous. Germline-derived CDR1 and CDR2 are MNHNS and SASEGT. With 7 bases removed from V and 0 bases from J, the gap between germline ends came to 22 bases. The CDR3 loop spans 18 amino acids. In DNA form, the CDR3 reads TGTGCCAGCAACCTCCTCGTACTTACAGTTTTCTCTGGAAACACCATATATTTT. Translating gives CASNLLVLTVFSGNTIYF.

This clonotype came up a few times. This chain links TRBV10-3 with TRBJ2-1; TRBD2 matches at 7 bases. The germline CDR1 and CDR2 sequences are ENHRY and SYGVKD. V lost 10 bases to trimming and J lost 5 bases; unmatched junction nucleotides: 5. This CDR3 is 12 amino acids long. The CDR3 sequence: CANGAGDNEQFF. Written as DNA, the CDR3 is TGTGCCAACGGGGCGGGGGACAATGAGCAGTTCTTC.

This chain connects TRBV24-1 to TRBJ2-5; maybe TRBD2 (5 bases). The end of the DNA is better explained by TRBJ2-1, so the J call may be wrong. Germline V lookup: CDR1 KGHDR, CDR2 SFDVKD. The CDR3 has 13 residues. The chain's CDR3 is CATARSGSNEQFF. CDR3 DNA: TGTGCCACCGCCCGTTCGGGGAGCAATGAGCAGTTCTTC.

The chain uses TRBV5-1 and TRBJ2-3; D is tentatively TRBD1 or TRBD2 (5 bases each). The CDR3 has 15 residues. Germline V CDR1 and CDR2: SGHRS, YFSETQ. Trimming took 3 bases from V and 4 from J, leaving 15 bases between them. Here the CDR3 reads CASSSTGGFADTQYF. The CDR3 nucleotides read TGCGCCAGCAGCTCGACTGGGGGATTCGCAGATACGCAGTATTTT.

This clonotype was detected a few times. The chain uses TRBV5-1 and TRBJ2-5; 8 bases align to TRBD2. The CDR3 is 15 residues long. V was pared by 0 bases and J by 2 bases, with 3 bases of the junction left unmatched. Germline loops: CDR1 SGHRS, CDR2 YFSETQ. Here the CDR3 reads CASSLGASGQETQYF. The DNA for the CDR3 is TGCGCCAGCAGCTTGGGGGCTAGCGGGCAAGAGACCCAGTACTTC.

CDR3 in amino acids: CASSDRLAGDEQYF. The CDR3 DNA reads as TGTGCCAGTTCGGACCGGCTAGCGGGGGACGAGCAGTACTTC. V gene TRBV12-3 or TRBV12-4 combines with J gene TRBJ2-7; 10 nucleotides agree with TRBD2. V dropped 9 bases and J dropped 5; count of bases not matched to a gene: 10. The CDR3 sequence is 14 residues long.

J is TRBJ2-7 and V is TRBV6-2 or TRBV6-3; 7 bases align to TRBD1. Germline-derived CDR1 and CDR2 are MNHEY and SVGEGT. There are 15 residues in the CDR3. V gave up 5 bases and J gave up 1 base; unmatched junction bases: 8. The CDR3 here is CASSPSGQLSYEQYF. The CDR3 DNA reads TGTGCCAGCAGTCCCTCGGGACAGCTATCCTACGAGCAGTACTTC.

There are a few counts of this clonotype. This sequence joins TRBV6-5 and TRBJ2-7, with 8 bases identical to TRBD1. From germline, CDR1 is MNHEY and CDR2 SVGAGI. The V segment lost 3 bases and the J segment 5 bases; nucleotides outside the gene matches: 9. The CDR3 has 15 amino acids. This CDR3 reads CASSYKRTGTNEQYF. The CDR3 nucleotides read TGTGCCAGCAGTTATAAGAGGACAGGGACCAACGAGCAGTACTTC.

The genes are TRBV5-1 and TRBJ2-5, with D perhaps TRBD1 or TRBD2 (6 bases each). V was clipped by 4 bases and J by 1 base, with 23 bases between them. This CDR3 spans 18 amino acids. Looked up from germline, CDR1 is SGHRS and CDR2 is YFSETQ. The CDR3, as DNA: TGCGCCAGCAGCCTGAACGGGCAACCGGGGGCCATCCAAGAGACCCAGTACTTC. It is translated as CASSLNGQPGAIQETQYF. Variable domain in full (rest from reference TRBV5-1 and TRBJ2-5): KAGVTQTPRYLIKTRGQQVTLSCSPISGHRSVSWYQQTPGQGLQFLFEYFSETQRNKGNFPGRFSGRQFSNSRSEMNVSTLELGDSALYLCASSLNGQPGAIQETQYFGPGTRLLVL.

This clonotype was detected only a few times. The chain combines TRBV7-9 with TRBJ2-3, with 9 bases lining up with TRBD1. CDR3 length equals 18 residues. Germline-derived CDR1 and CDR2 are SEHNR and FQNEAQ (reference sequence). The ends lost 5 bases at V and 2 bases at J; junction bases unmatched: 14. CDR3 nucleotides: TGTGCCAGCAGCCGTCCCGGGACAGGGACGAGGGTCACAGATACGCAGTATTTT. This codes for CASSRPGTGTRVTDTQYF.